The rows below give T cell receptor beta chains drawn from one sample of a study of blood T cell repertoires in COVID-19. Clones were read by immunoSEQ multiplex PCR, and TCRdb kept only the in-frame ones, dropping some. The sample holds about 60,000 clones; approximately 80% are singletons and the top ten take roughly a tenth. The sample consisted of peripheral blood. The receptors shown here come from a man aged 45 to 65 with COVID-19, enrolled during active disease. Each CDR3 is given with its conserved first and last residue. Each record gives: V gene, CDR3 length, clone size, J gene, CDR3 protein. Clone sizes are given selectively: once, few, many, or a class where the clone is expanded.

V: TRBV3-1/TRBV3-2; length: 15; size: -; J: TRBJ2-1; CDR3: CASSQEGLAVNEQFF
V: TRBV29-1; length: 16; size: -; J: TRBJ2-6; CDR3: CSVPTGGLVGANVLTF
V: TRBV25-1; length: 15; size: -; J: TRBJ2-1; CDR3: CASSAAAAPYNEQFF
V: TRBV3-1/TRBV3-2; length: 16; size: -; J: TRBJ2-2; CDR3: CASSQGLAGVIGELFF
V: TRBV29-1; length: 15; size: -; J: TRBJ2-7; CDR3: CSVAGTSGPTYEQYF
V: TRBV27; length: 14; size: few; J: TRBJ2-7; CDR3: CASSFSSRAHEQYF
V: TRBV10-2; length: 14; size: -; J: TRBJ1-5; CDR3: CASSESQGIQPQHF
V: TRBV6-4; length: 15; size: -; J: TRBJ1-6; CDR3: CASSESGDGNSPLHF
V: TRBV7-2; length: 13; size: -; J: TRBJ2-7; CDR3: CASRPPGAYEQYF
V: TRBV7-9; length: 11; size: -; J: TRBJ2-3; CDR3: CASSLQVPGYF
V: TRBV5-1; length: 18; size: -; J: TRBJ2-1; CDR3: CASSLAGGTSGSYNEQFF
V: TRBV28; length: 14; size: -; J: TRBJ1-1; CDR3: CASSFKGASTEAFF
V: TRBV4-2; length: 14; size: -; J: TRBJ2-7; CDR3: CASSQGQGSYEQYF
V: TRBV10-1; length: 12; size: -; J: TRBJ2-7; CDR3: CASRGWTYEQYF
V: TRBV30; length: 13; size: once; J: TRBJ1-5; CDR3: CAWSGQGNQPQHF
V: TRBV19; length: 15; size: -; J: TRBJ2-3; CDR3: CASSIGTGETDTQYF
V: TRBV15; length: 18; size: -; J: TRBJ2-3; CDR3: CATSPRGLADTSTDTQYF
V: TRBV9; length: 14; size: -; J: TRBJ2-2; CDR3: CASSVSSPGGELFF
V: TRBV28; length: 13; size: -; J: TRBJ1-6; CDR3: CATDRAVNSPLHF
V: TRBV20-1; length: 15; size: -; J: TRBJ1-1; CDR3: CSASLGTGVVTEAFF
V: TRBV21-1; length: 14; size: once; J: TRBJ1-4; CDR3: CASSKVGAGEKLFF
V: TRBV24-1; length: 16; size: -; J: TRBJ2-3; CDR3: CATSDFSRGDTDTQYF
V: TRBV6-1; length: 15; size: -; J: TRBJ2-4; CDR3: CASSELTRITNIQYF
V: TRBV28; length: 13; size: -; J: TRBJ2-4; CDR3: CASRGFSKNIQYF
V: TRBV5-1; length: 15; size: -; J: TRBJ2-1; CDR3: CASSVLAANYNEQFF
V: TRBV16; length: 16; size: -; J: TRBJ2-7; CDR3: CASSQFPRGSSYEQYF
V: TRBV28; length: 14; size: few; J: TRBJ1-4; CDR3: CASSDRGRNEKLFF
V: TRBV5-1; length: 16; size: -; J: TRBJ2-1; CDR3: CASSLAARERRDEQFF
V: TRBV5-1; length: 15; size: -; J: TRBJ1-2; CDR3: CASSLELSKGYGYTF
V: TRBV19; length: 15; size: -; J: TRBJ1-1; CDR3: CATVVYRGRNTEAFF
V: TRBV5-8; length: 15; size: -; J: TRBJ1-3; CDR3: CASSLGGPSGNTIYF
V: TRBV3-1/TRBV3-2; length: 15; size: -; J: TRBJ2-3; CDR3: CASSQDADYTDTQYF
V: TRBV6-6; length: 14; size: -; J: TRBJ1-3; CDR3: CASSYGTAGNTIYF
V: TRBV6-2/TRBV6-3; length: 15; size: -; J: TRBJ2-2; CDR3: CASSPSTGWAGELFF
V: TRBV6-4; length: 13; size: -; J: TRBJ1-5; CDR3: CASSAGVGQPQHF
V: TRBV19; length: 14; size: -; J: TRBJ2-5; CDR3: CASSIRDNQETQYF
V: TRBV2; length: 13; size: -; J: TRBJ1-1; CDR3: CASFYRMNTEAFF
V: TRBV25-1; length: 14; size: few; J: TRBJ1-2; CDR3: CASSETGDHYGYTF
V: TRBV28; length: 17; size: -; J: TRBJ1-6; CDR3: CASSSPGQGLYNSPLHF
V: TRBV11-2; length: 12; size: -; J: TRBJ2-1; CDR3: CASSTRDSRQFF
V: TRBV11-2; length: 15; size: -; J: TRBJ1-1; CDR3: CASSFGQGVLTEAFF
V: TRBV4-3; length: 14; size: -; J: TRBJ1-2; CDR3: CASSQDTEAVGYTF
V: TRBV29-1; length: 15; size: -; J: TRBJ1-4; CDR3: CSVKTGTGALSRLFF
V: TRBV7-9; length: 16; size: -; J: TRBJ1-5; CDR3: CASSLWGGVTNQPQHF
V: TRBV19; length: 14; size: -; J: TRBJ2-7; CDR3: CASSIAQGTYEQYF
V: TRBV5-4; length: 15; size: -; J: TRBJ2-7; CDR3: CASSSSGSISYEQYF
V: TRBV19; length: 15; size: -; J: TRBJ1-1; CDR3: CASSPGSQGETEAFF
V: TRBV28; length: 19; size: -; J: TRBJ1-5; CDR3: CASSFRMRQGLLSNQPQHF
V: TRBV13; length: 11; size: -; J: TRBJ2-7; CDR3: CASSSIYEQYF
V: TRBV6-6; length: 14; size: -; J: TRBJ2-7; CDR3: CASRTGGDFYEQYF
V: TRBV24-1; length: 16; size: -; J: TRBJ2-2; CDR3: CATSAPGGIGTGELFF
V: TRBV19; length: 15; size: once; J: TRBJ2-5; CDR3: CASSLGTSRRETQYF
V: TRBV25-1; length: 14; size: once; J: TRBJ2-1; CDR3: CASSEHGTLHEQFF